This T cell receptor beta chain was recovered during a study of PD-L1 blockade in urothelial cancer. Turning to the study itself: Atezolizumab (1,200 mg intravenously every 3 weeks) began around 2014 for patients. About nine tenths of the roughly 29 patients were men who had bladder-origin urothelial cancer.

Trimming took off 4 bases at V and 0 bases at J, with 7 bases between the two ends. The CDR3 is 14 residues long. CDR1 and CDR2 from the germline V gene are SGHRS and YFSETQ. The data were produced by immunoSEQ multiplex PCR, yet TCRdb's version contains in-frame clones alone and is incomplete. The data hold about 63,000 clones, with roughly four fifths observed a single time. The time point: pretreatment peripheral blood. The sequence came from a man between 65 and 85 years old with urothelial cancer. The chain couples TRBV5-1 to TRBJ2-2; no reliable D call. The material sequenced was PBMCs, taken around atezolizumab (anti-PD-L1) treatment. The CDR3 here is CASSDTSNTGELFF. The DNA of the CDR3 is TGCGCCAGCAGCGACACGTCGAACACCGGGGAGCTGTTTTTT.